This T cell receptor beta chain comes out of a study of blood T cells in healthy people across ages (dated by TCRdb to about 2015). Looking at the study overall: Template switching captured roughly one uniquely barcoded TCR beta cDNA molecule per two T cells in model experiments. The donors were split into four age groups: young (average around 15 years), middle-aged (more than 35), aged (roughly 60) and long-lived (approximately 80). Using the same blood draw, the study looked at two additional independent replicas of 1 million unique cDNA reads for two donors, one aged 18 to 29 and the other aged 80 or older. Age-related changes in TCR beta repertoire diversity were measured in the study by deep sequencing normalized with unique cDNA molecular identifiers. To avoid experimental bias, donors of different ages were spread randomly across the sequencing lanes. Study-wide findings and limitations: Because donor CMV infection status was unknown, age-related changes in expanded clonotypes were potentially confounded. Since profiling was done on bulk unsorted PBMCs, naive and antigen-experienced compartments could not be conclusively compared. A strong correlation was found between observed TCR beta diversity and the percentage of naive T cells measured by flow cytometry. As age increased, observed TCR beta diversity per million T cells dropped in a roughly linear way, and a significant reduction was already evident by age about 40. Compared with the aged group, the long-lived group had more naive CD4+ T cells, fewer expanded clones and increased TCR diversity, a pattern suggesting age selection. Total diversity estimates from one million sequenced T cells were considered lower bounds and underestimates.

This clonotype has at least ten counts. Which antigen it targets is not known. Base qualities are missing; no much larger clone stands one base away. Library generation was performed with 5' RACE. Sequenced using an Illumina HiSeq 2500. A second PCR of about 7 to 12 cycles was run with a J-beta primer mix and a sample-barcoded 5' primer. A template-switch 5' adaptor carrying 12 random nucleotides introduced a unique molecular identifier onto each TCR beta cDNA molecule. At least 2.5 million CDR3-containing paired-end reads were obtained from each sample. All of the RNA was converted into first-strand cDNA using the Mint cDNA synthesis kit, with a TRBC-specific oligonucleotide serving as the primer. Following uracil-DNA glycosylase treatment, all cDNA underwent a first 18-cycle PCR with the universal primers M1SS and BC2_uni_R. Per the authors' processing: For normalization, 1 million high-quality reads were randomly selected from each sample, with every read carrying a distinct molecular identifier. Reads sharing molecular identifiers were discarded rather than binned into consensus sequences. MiTCR, set to a Q25 quality threshold and the strictest error-elimination algorithm, was used for CDR3 identification, clonotype clustering and error correction. Lower-bound total TCR beta diversity was estimated with a nonparametric unseen species model using Euler transformation. The public reads were run again by TCRdb, first through fastp at Q25 and then through MiXCR, and only productive beta chains were kept. When rows share a CDR3 protein, they turn into one entry using the most common DNA and genes. TCRdb assigned the V and J calls; the authors' analysis was not used. Recorded for this sample are some 1.7 million distinct CDR3 sequences; roughly 28% of them occurred a single time. Jointly, the top ten make up roughly 8% of the sample.

Compared with germline, V lacks 3 bases and J lacks 5 bases; bases without a gene match: 4. CDR1 and CDR2 (MNHEY, SMNVEV) derive from the germline V gene (reference sequence). The CDR3 has 14 amino acids, counting the end cysteine and phenylalanine. Only the CDR3 region is kept as DNA, spanning 42 bases read in frame from base 1. The roughly 39 donors, aged about 6 to 100 years, were systemically healthy Caucasian individuals from Russia. Roughly 9.5 milliliters of peripheral blood were drawn from each donor into EDTA-treated Vacutainer tubes. PBMCs were isolated by Ficoll-Paque density-gradient centrifugation, with at least 6 million obtained per sample. Trizol reagent was used to extract total RNA from PBMCs, with at least 5 micrograms per sample. Naive CD45RAhigh/CD27high T cell percentages were measured by flow cytometry on a PBMC aliquot from every donor.

The sequenced material came from blood. The TCR originated in a woman aged 25 to 39 in good health. Recombination joined TRBV27 with TRBJ2-7, and 10 junctional nucleotides match TRBD1. The CDR3: CASSLTGGPHEQYF. The sequenced DNA: TGTGCCAGCAGTTTGACAGGGGGCCCCCACGAGCAGTACTTC.